This is a list of T cell receptor beta chains from one sample in a study of blood T cell repertoires in COVID-19. Profiled with immunoSEQ multiplex PCR; TCRdb holds only in-frame clones, not every one. The table includes 200,000 to 300,000 clones, about 85% detected once. Specimen: peripheral blood. These receptors originate from a woman between 55 and 75 years old with active or convalescent COVID-19. Each CDR3 is given with its conserved first and last residue. A D gene is named only where the DNA matches it firmly. Some rows mark clone size as missing; the rest say once, few, many or name a class of expanded clone.

-	-	TRBV3-1/TRBV3-2	TRBJ1-6	TGTGCCAGCAGCCGCGACAGGTCGGTTGTCTCACCCCTCCACTTT	CASSRDRSVVSPLHF
-	-	TRBV10-3	TRBJ1-3	TGTGCCAGCGGGGGAGGAAACACCATATATTTT	CASGGGNTIYF
TRBD1	-	TRBV24-1	TRBJ2-1	TGTGCCACCGGCGAGACGGGACAGCGAGAGCAGTTCTTC	CATGETGQREQFF
-	-	TRBV11-3	TRBJ2-7	TGTGCCAGCAGCTTAGGCAGCTCCTACGAGCAGTACTTC	CASSLGSSYEQYF
-	few	TRBV5-1	TRBJ1-1	TGCGCCAGCAGTTTCCGGGACTCCGACGAAGCTTTCTTT	CASSFRDSDEAFF
TRBD2	-	TRBV7-2	TRBJ2-7	TGTGCCAGCAGCTTAGGCCCTAGCGGGGGTTCCTACGAGCAGTACTTC	CASSLGPSGGSYEQYF
-	few	TRBV10-3	TRBJ1-4	TGTGCCATCAGTGAGTCCGCGGGGACGTCGCATGAAAAACTGTTTTTT	CAISESAGTSHEKLFF
-	-	TRBV10-3	TRBJ2-5	TGTGCCATCAGTGAGCCAAGGGGAACCACACAAGAGACCCAGTACTTC	CAISEPRGTTQETQYF
-	-	TRBV11-2	TRBJ2-1	TGTGCCAGCAGCTTAGATGGACTGATGGGTGAGCAGTTCTTC	CASSLDGLMGEQFF
TRBD1	-	TRBV6-5	TRBJ1-6	TGTGCCAGCAGCCTGGACAGGGGGAGGGATTCACCCCTCCACTTT	CASSLDRGRDSPLHF
TRBD1	-	TRBV4-1	TRBJ1-5	TGCGCCAGCAGCCAAGTTCTCCAGGGGGCCTATCAGCCCCAGCATTTT	CASSQVLQGAYQPQHF
TRBD1	-	TRBV7-9	TRBJ2-1	TGTGCCAGCAGCTTAGAAGGACAGGGTAGTTATGAGCAGTTCTTC	CASSLEGQGSYEQFF
TRBD1	few	TRBV19	TRBJ1-1	TGTGCCAGTAGTATTCACCGTGGCGACAGGGGTAATGAAGCTTTCTTT	CASSIHRGDRGNEAFF
TRBD2	-	TRBV2	TRBJ2-1	TGTGCCAGCAGTGAATACGGGAGGGCCTACAATGAGCAGTTCTTC	CASSEYGRAYNEQFF
TRBD1	once	TRBV2	TRBJ1-1	TGTGCCAGCCGGCAGGGGGCTATGAACACTGAAGCTTTCTTT	CASRQGAMNTEAFF
TRBD1	once	TRBV28	TRBJ1-2	TGTGCCACTTTCCGGGACAGGGACTCAACTAACTATGGCTACACCTTC	CATFRDRDSTNYGYTF
TRBD1	-	TRBV10-3	TRBJ1-2	TGTGCCATCAGTCCCGACAGGGTTGGCTATGGCTACACCTTC	CAISPDRVGYGYTF
-	once	TRBV6-4	TRBJ1-2	TGTGCCAGCAGTGACTCGCCAGGGGACCTAGCCTATGGCTACACCTTC	CASSDSPGDLAYGYTF
TRBD2	-	TRBV2	TRBJ2-2	TGTGCCAGCAGGCGACTAGCGGGGAGGACCGGGGAGCTGTTTTTT	CASRRLAGRTGELFF
TRBD2	-	TRBV5-1	TRBJ2-1	TGCGCCAGCAGCTTGGTAATTAGCGGGAGTTCCTACAATGAGCAGTTCTTC	CASSLVISGSSYNEQFF
TRBD2	-	TRBV6-5	TRBJ2-7	TGTGCCAGTTCGACTAGCGGATACGAGCAGTACTTC	CASSTSGYEQYF
-	once	TRBV5-1	TRBJ1-1	TGCGCCAGCAGCCCCGACGGTACAGGGTACACTGAAGCTTTCTTT	CASSPDGTGYTEAFF
-	-	TRBV18	TRBJ1-3	TGTGCCAGCTCACAGGGACTCTCTGGAAACACCATATATTTT	CASSQGLSGNTIYF
TRBD2	-	TRBV2	TRBJ2-1	TGTGCCAGCAGCGCGACTAGCGGGAGCTCCTACAATGAGCAGTTCTTC	CASSATSGSSYNEQFF
-	-	TRBV2	TRBJ2-2	TGTGCCAGCGAGAGCCCGGTAGCTCGGAACACCGGGGAGCTGTTTTTT	CASESPVARNTGELFF
-	few	TRBV14	TRBJ2-3	TGTGCCAGCAGCCAGGAATTAGGGGTGGCAGATACGCAGTATTTT	CASSQELGVADTQYF
-	many	TRBV6-1	TRBJ2-7	TGTGCCAGCAGTGAAGCAACGGCTAGCGCGGGGTACGAGCAGTACTTC	CASSEATASAGYEQYF
-	-	TRBV28	TRBJ1-2	TGTGCCAGCAGTTCAACGACACTTAACTATGGCTACACCTTC	CASSSTTLNYGYTF
-	-	TRBV6-5	TRBJ1-2	TGTGCCAGCAGTTACTCAGGCAGGCCCTACTATGGCTACACCTTC	CASSYSGRPYYGYTF
-	-	TRBV28	TRBJ2-7	TGTGCCAGCAGTTTAGGGCTTGGCTACGAGCAGTACTTC	CASSLGLGYEQYF
-	-	TRBV7-9	TRBJ2-7	TGTGCCAGCAGCCTCCCTGGTAGCTCCTACGAGCAGTACTTC	CASSLPGSSYEQYF
TRBD2	-	TRBV28	TRBJ2-7	TGTGCCAGCAGAATCAGACTAGCGGGACGGTACGAGCAGTACTTC	CASRIRLAGRYEQYF
TRBD2	-	TRBV24-1	TRBJ2-1	TGTGCCACCAGTGATGGAGCGGGACTGAGGGGTAGCTCCTACAATGAGCAGTTCTTC	CATSDGAGLRGSSYNEQFF
TRBD1	-	TRBV5-6	TRBJ1-1	TGTGCCAGCAGCTGGCTGATGGGACAGGCAAACACTGAAGCTTTCTTT	CASSWLMGQANTEAFF
-	once	TRBV5-1	TRBJ1-2	TGCGCCAGCAGCTTGGTGGGAGGGAGCTTCTATGGCTACACCTTC	CASSLVGGSFYGYTF
-	-	TRBV5-1	TRBJ1-5	TGCGCCAGCAGCTCAGGACTGAACAATCAGCCCCAGCATTTT	CASSSGLNNQPQHF
-	-	TRBV19	TRBJ2-3	TGTGCCAGTAGTCGCGGGGGCGGTCCTACGCAGTATTTT	CASSRGGGPTQYF
-	-	TRBV21-1	TRBJ2-5	TGTGCCAGCAGCAAAGTACACCTAGAAGAGACCCAGTACTTC	CASSKVHLEETQYF
-	-	TRBV5-5	TRBJ1-6	TGTGCCAGCAGGCGGGGTGACGGTGACTATAATTCACCCCTCCACTTT	CASRRGDGDYNSPLHF
TRBD2	-	TRBV27	TRBJ2-3	TGTGCCAGCAGTTTAGAAGGGCGGGAGGGCCCAGATACGCAGTATTTT	CASSLEGREGPDTQYF
-	few	TRBV7-8	TRBJ2-1	TGTGCCAGCAGCGCCAGCGGTTTCTCCTACAATGAGCAGTTCTTC	CASSASGFSYNEQFF
TRBD1	once	TRBV7-9	TRBJ1-1	TGTGCCAGCAGCTTAGTTTTTACAGGGGGGCCGAACACTGAAGCTTTCTTT	CASSLVFTGGPNTEAFF